The T cell receptor beta chain described here comes from a study of blood T cell repertoires in COVID-19. Study as a whole: Sample material is recorded as cDNA or gDNA derived from T cells, B-cell-depleted T cells, or PBMCs.

V lost 3 bases and J 5 bases, leaving 11 bases between the germline ends. The CDR3 covers 14 residues. Germline V gene data show CDR1 as SGDLS and CDR2 as YYNGEE. Participants came from 24 US areas, aged roughly 18 to 89 years. Each participant's cohort was designated according to participant-reported clinical history. This clone was seen just once. The protocol was immunoSEQ multiplex PCR, while the TCRdb copy is restricted to in-frame clones and leaves out a portion. The sample lists more than 150,000 clones; over 75% were seen once. The V gene is TRBV9, the J gene TRBJ2-2; tentative D call: TRBD2 (6 bases). Sequences were obtained from PBMCs or T cells enriched from blood (not recorded which). This receptor was obtained from a man between 50 and 59 years old who had recovered from COVID-19. The CDR3, as DNA: TGTGCCAGCAGCGAGGGACTGCTGACCGGGGAGCTGTTTTTT. Translated: CASSEGLLTGELFF.